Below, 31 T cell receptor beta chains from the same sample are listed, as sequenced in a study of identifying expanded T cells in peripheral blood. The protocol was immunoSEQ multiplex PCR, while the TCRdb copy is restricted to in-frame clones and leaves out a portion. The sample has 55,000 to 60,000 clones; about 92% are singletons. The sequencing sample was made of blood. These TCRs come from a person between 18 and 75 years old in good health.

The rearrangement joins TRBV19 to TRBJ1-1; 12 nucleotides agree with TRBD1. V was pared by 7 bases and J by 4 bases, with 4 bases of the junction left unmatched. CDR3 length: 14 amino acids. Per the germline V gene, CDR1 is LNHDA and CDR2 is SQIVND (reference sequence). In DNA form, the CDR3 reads TGTGCCAGTACTGGGACAGGGGGCGGCACTGAAGCTTTCTTT. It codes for CASTGTGGGTEAFF.

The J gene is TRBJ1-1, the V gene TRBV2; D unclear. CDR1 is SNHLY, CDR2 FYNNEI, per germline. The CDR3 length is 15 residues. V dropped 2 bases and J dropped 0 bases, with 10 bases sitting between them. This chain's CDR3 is CASSEMGGMNTEAFF. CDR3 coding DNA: TGTGCCAGCAGTGAAATGGGAGGGATGAACACTGAAGCTTTCTTT. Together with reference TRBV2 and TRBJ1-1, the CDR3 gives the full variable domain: EPEVTQTPSHQVTQMGQEVILRCVPISNHLYFYWYRQILGQKVEFLVSFYNNEISEKSEIFDDQFSVERPDGSNFTLKIRSTKLEDSAMYFCASSEMGGMNTEAFFGQGTRLTVV.

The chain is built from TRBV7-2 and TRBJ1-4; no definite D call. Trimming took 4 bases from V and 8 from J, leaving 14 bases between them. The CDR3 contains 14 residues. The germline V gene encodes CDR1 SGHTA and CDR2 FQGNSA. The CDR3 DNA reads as TGTGCCAGCAGCTCTTCAGGACGTCGAGAAAAACTGTTTTTT. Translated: CASSSSGRREKLFF. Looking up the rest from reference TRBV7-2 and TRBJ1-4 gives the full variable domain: GAGVSQSPSNKVTEKGKDVELRCDPISGHTALYWYRQSLGQGLEFLIYFQGNSAPDKSGLPSDRFSAERTGGSVSTLTIQRTQQEDSAVYLCASSSSGRREKLFFGSGTQLSVL.

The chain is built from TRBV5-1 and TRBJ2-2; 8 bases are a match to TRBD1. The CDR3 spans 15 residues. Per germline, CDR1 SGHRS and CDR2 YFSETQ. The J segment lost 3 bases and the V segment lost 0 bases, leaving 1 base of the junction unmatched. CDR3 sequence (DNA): TGCGCCAGCAGCTTGGGGGACAGGTACACCGGGGAGCTGTTTTTT. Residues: CASSLGDRYTGELFF.

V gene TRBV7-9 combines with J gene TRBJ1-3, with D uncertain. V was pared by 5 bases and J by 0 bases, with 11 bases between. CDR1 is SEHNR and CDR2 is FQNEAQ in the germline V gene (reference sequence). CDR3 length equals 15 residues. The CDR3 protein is CASSLDTRSGNTIYF. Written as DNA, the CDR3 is TGTGCCAGCAGCCTCGACACACGCTCTGGAAACACCATATATTTT.

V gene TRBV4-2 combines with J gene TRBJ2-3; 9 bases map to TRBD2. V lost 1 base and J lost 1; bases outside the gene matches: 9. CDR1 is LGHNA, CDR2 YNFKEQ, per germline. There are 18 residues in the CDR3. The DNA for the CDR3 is TGTGCCAGCAGCCAAGTAGCCCCGGGACTAGCAGGCACAGATACGCAGTATTTT. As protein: CASSQVAPGLAGTDTQYF.

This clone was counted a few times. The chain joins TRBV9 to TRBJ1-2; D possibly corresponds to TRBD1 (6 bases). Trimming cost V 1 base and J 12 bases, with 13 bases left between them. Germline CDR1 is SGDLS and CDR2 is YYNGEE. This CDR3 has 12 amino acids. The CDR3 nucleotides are TGTGCCAGCAGCGTAAACGGGGGGACAAACACCTTC. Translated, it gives CASSVNGGTNTF. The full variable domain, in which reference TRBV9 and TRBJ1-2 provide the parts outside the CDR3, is DSGVTQTPKHLITATGQRVTLRCSPRSGDLSVYWYQQSLDQGLQFLIQYYNGEERAKGNILERFSAQQFPDLHSELNLSSLELGDSALYFCASSVNGGTNTFGSGTRLTVV.

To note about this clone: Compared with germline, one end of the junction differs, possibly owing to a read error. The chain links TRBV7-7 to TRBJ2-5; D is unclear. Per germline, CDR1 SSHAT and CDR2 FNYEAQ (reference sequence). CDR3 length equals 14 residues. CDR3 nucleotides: TGTGCTAGCAGCCCCCGGGTGGGTCAAGAGACCCAGTACTTC. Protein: CASSPRVGQETQYF.

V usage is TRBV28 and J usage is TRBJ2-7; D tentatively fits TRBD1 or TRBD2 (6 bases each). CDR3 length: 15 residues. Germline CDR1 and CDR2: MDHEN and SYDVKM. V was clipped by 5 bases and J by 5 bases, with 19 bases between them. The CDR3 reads CASSTTGRPINEQYF. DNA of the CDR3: TGTGCCAGCAGTACAACAGGGAGGCCGATAAACGAGCAGTACTTC.

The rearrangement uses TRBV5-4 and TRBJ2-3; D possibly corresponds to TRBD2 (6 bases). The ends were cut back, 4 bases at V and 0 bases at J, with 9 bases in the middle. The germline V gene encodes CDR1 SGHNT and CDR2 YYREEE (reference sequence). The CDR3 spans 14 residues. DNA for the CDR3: TGTGCCAGCAGCGCTAGCGTGAGCACAGATACGCAGTATTTT. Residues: CASSASVSTDTQYF.

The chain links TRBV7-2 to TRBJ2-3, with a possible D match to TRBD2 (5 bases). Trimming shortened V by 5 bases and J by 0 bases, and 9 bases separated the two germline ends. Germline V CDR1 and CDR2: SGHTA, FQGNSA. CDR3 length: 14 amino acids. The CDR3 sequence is CASSDYSSTDTQYF. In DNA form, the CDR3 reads TGTGCCAGCAGCGACTATTCTAGCACAGATACGCAGTATTTT.

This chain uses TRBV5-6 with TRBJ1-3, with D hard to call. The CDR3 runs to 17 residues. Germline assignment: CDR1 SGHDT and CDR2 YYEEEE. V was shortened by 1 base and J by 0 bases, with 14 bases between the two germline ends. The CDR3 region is CASSLFELVSSGNTIYF. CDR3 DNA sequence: TGTGCCAGCAGCTTGTTTGAACTGGTTAGCTCTGGAAACACCATATATTTT.

The DNA of the CDR3 is TGCGCCAGCAGCTTGGTGAACAGGGGGGGCATGGCTTTCTTT. This codes for CASSLVNRGGMAFF. J is TRBJ1-1 and V is TRBV5-1, with 8 bases that match TRBD1. J was trimmed by 11 bases and V by 0 bases; bases with no gene match: 9. The CDR3 sequence is 14 residues long. Germline lookup yields CDR1 SGHRS and CDR2 YFSETQ.

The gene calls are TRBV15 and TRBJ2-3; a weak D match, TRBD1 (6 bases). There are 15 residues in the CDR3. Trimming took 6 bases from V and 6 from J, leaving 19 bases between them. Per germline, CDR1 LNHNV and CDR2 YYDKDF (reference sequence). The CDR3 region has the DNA TGTGCCACCAGTAACCCGGGACACATCTCCGATACGCAGTATTTT. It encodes CATSNPGHISDTQYF.

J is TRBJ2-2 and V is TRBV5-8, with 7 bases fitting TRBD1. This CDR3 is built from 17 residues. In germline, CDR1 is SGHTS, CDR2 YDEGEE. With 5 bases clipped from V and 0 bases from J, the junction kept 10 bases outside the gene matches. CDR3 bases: TGTGCCAGCAGTGAGACAGGGCGGACAGCGAACACCGGGGAGCTGTTTTTT. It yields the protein CASSETGRTANTGELFF.

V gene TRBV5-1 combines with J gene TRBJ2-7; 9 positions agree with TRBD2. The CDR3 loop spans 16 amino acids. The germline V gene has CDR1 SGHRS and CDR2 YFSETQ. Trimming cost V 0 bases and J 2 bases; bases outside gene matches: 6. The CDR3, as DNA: TGCGCCAGCAGCTTGGGGCTAGCGGGGAGTACCTACGAGCAGTACTTC. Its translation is CASSLGLAGSTYEQYF.

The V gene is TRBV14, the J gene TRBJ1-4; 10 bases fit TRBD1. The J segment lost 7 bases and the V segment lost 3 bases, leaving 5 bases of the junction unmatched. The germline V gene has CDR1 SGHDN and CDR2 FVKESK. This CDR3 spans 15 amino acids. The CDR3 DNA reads TGTGCCAGCAGCCAGGACAGGGGGAAAGGTGAAAAACTGTTTTTT. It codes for CASSQDRGKGEKLFF.

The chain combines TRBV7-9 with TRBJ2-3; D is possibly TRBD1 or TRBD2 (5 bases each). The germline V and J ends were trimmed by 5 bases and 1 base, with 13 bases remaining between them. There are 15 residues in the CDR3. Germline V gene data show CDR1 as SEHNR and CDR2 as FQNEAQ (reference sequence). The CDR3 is CASSRPGRGTDTQYF. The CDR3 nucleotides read TGTGCCAGCAGCCGTCCAGGGCGGGGCACAGATACGCAGTATTTT.

This chain's CDR3 is CSVGRGGNNEQFF. The CDR3 bases are TGCAGCGTTGGGCGGGGGGGGAACAATGAGCAGTTCTTC. The genes are TRBV29-1 and TRBJ2-1; TRBD2 aligns across 9 bases. Germline values: CDR1 SQVTM, CDR2 ANQGSEA. This CDR3 is built from 13 residues. V shed 4 bases and J 5 bases; nucleotides not matched to a gene: 3.

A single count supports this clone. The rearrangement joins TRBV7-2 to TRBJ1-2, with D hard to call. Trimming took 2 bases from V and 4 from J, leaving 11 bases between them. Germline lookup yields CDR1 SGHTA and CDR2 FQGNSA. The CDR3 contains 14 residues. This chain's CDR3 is CASSLYGSPYGYTF. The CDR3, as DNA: TGTGCCAGCAGCTTATACGGCTCTCCCTATGGCTACACCTTC.

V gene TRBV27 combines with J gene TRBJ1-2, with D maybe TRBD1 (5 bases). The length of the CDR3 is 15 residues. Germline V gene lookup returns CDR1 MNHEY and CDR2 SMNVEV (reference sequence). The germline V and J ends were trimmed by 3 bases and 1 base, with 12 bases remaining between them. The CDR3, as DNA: TGTGCCAGCAGTTTTGGGCGGGGGATTAACTATGGCTACACCTTC. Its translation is CASSFGRGINYGYTF.

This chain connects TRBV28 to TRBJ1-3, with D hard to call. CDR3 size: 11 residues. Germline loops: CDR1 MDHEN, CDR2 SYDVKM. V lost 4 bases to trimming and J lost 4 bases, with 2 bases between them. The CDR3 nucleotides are TGTGCCAGCAGTTGGGGAAACACCATATATTTT. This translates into CASSWGNTIYF.

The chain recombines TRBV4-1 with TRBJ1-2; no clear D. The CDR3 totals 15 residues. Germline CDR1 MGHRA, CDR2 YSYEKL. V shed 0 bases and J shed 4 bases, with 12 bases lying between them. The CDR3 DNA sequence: TGCGCCAGCAGCCAAGATTACCAGCTCTTCTATGGCTACACCTTC. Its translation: CASSQDYQLFYGYTF.

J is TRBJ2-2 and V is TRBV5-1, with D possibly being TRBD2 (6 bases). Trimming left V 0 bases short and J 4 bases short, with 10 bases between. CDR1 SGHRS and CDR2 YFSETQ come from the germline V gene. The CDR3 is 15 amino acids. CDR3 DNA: TGCGCCAGCAGCTTGGACGGGAGCCTCACCGGGGAGCTGTTTTTT. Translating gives CASSLDGSLTGELFF.

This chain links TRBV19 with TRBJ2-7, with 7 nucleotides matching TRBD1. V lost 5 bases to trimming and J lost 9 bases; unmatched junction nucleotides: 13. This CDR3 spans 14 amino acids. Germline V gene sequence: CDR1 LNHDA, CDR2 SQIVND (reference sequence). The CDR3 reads CASSLRDSTNGQYF. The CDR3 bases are TGTGCCAGTAGTCTCCGGGACAGCACAAATGGGCAGTACTTC.

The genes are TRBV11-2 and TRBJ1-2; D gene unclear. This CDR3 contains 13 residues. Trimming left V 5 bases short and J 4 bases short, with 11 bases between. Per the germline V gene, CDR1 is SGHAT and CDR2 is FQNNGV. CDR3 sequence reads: CASSQQIRYGYTF. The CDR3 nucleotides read TGTGCCAGCAGCCAGCAAATTCGCTATGGCTACACCTTC. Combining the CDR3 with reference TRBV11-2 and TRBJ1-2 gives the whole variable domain EAGVAQSPRYKIIEKRQSVAFWCNPISGHATLYWYQQILGQGPKLLIQFQNNGVVDDSQLPKDRFSAERLKGVDSTLKIQPAKLEDSAVYLCASSQQIRYGYTFGSGTRLTVV.

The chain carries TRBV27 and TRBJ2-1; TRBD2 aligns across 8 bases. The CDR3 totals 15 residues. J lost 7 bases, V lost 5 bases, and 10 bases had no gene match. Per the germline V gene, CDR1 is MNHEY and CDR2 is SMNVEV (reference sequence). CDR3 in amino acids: CASSPGLEFWNEQFF. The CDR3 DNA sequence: TGTGCCAGCAGTCCGGGACTAGAGTTTTGGAATGAGCAGTTCTTC.

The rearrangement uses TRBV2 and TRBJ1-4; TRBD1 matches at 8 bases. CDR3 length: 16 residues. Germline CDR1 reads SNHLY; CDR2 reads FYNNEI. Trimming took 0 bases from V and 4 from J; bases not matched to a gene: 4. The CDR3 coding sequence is TGTGCCAGCAGTGAAGCTACCAGGGGGCATAATGAAAAACTGTTTTTT. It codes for CASSEATRGHNEKLFF.

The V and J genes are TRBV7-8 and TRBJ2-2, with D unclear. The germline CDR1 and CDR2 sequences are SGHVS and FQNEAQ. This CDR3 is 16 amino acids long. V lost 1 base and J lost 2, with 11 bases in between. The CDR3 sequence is CASSLGGWGNTGELFF. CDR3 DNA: TGTGCCAGCAGCTTAGGGGGTTGGGGTAACACCGGGGAGCTGTTTTTT.

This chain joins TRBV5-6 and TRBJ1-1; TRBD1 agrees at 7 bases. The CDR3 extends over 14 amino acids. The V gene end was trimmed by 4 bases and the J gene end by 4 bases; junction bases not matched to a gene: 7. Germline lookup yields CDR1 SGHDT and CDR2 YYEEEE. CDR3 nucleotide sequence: TGTGCCAGCAGCCAAAACAGGGGACGCACTGAAGCTTTCTTT. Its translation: CASSQNRGRTEAFF.

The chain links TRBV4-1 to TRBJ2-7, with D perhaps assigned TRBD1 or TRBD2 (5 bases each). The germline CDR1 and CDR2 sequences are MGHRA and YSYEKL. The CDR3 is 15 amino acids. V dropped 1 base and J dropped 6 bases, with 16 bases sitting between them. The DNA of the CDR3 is TGCGCCAGCAGCCAAGGAAGTTACGGGGCAGGCGAGCAGTACTTC. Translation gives CASSQGSYGAGEQYF.